These 31 T cell receptor beta chains came from one sample sequenced in a study of early T cells in non-severe SARS-CoV-2 infection. In TCRdb, the 5' RACE reads were re-called with MiXCR into one record per CDR3 protein. The data contain tens of thousands of distinct CDR3 sequences, approximately 6.7% of them singletons. Specimen: whole blood. Receptors originate from an adult who was a healthcare worker with PCR-confirmed SARS-CoV-2 infection or an uninfected control (not recorded which).

This clonotype was observed a handful of times. V gene TRBV4-3 combines with J gene TRBJ2-7, with D perhaps TRBD1 (6 bases). Trimming took off 0 bases at V and 2 bases at J, with 11 bases between the two ends. From germline, CDR1 is LGHNA and CDR2 YSLEER. The CDR3 is 15 residues long. The CDR3 nucleotides are TGCGCCAGCAGCCAAGAGGCCTACAGGGCCTACGAGCAGTACTTC. This gives the protein CASSQEAYRAYEQYF.

This clonotype was counted a few times. The chain joins TRBV2 to TRBJ1-5; perhaps TRBD1 as D (5 bases). The ends were cut back, 4 bases at V and 0 bases at J, with 10 bases in the middle. This CDR3 has 15 residues. CDR1 is SNHLY, CDR2 FYNNEI, per germline. CDR3 sequence reads: CASSVGVNSNQPQHF. CDR3 in DNA: TGTGCCAGCAGTGTGGGGGTAAATAGCAATCAGCCCCAGCATTTT. The full variable domain, completed using reference TRBV2 and TRBJ1-5, is EPEVTQTPSHQVTQMGQEVILRCVPISNHLYFYWYRQILGQKVEFLVSFYNNEISEKSEIFDDQFSVERPDGSNFTLKIRSTKLEDSAMYFCASSVGVNSNQPQHFGDGTRLSIL.

At least ten counts were recorded for this clonotype. This sequence joins TRBV6-5 and TRBJ1-1; no clear D gene. CDR3 length equals 15 residues. Between the trimmed V and J ends, which lost 2 bases and 1 base, there was a span of 11 bases. The germline CDR1 and CDR2 sequences are MNHEY and SVGAGI. CDR3 sequence: CASSYGVRPNTEAFF. Here the CDR3 DNA reads TGTGCCAGCAGTTACGGGGTCCGCCCGAACACTGAAGCTTTCTTT.

In this sample, this clonotype turned up many times. The chain is built from TRBV7-6 and TRBJ2-3; 11 bases fit TRBD2. From germline, CDR1 is SGHVS and CDR2 FNYEAQ. Unmatched junction bases numbered 6, after V lost 4 bases and J lost 3 bases. This CDR3 contains 16 residues. The chain's CDR3 is CASSSVAGGRTDTQYF. The CDR3 DNA is TGTGCCAGCAGCTCCGTAGCGGGGGGGAGGACAGATACGCAGTATTTT.

At least ten counts were recorded for this clonotype. This sequence joins TRBV6-2 or TRBV6-3 and TRBJ2-3, with TRBD2 as a possible D gene (5 bases). V was cut by 5 bases and J by 4 bases, with 25 bases left in between. The germline V gene encodes CDR1 MNHEY and CDR2 SVGEGT. This CDR3 is built from 18 residues. CDR3 amino acids: CASSPAGPRPQSSDTQYF. DNA of the CDR3: TGTGCCAGCAGTCCCGCGGGCCCTAGGCCCCAGTCATCAGATACGCAGTATTTT.

This clonotype has a handful of counts. The rearrangement joins TRBV7-2 to TRBJ1-1, with D hard to call. Trimming took off 1 base at V and 0 bases at J, with 9 bases between the two ends. Germline V lookup: CDR1 SGHTA, CDR2 FQGNSA. CDR3 length: 15 residues. The CDR3 region is CASSLVVQMNTEAFF. The CDR3 DNA is TGTGCCAGCAGCTTAGTGGTACAGATGAACACTGAAGCTTTCTTT.

Worth noting for this clonotype: A read error may produce the germline difference seen at one junction end. The J gene is TRBJ2-7, the V gene TRBV7-2; possible D gene TRBD2, 6 bases. The CDR3 is 15 residues long. Germline V gene sequence: CDR1 SGHTA, CDR2 FQGNSA. As DNA, the CDR3 is TGTGCCAGCAGCCTTCCCGTCCGAGCTCCGGGAGCGTTAACCTTC. The encoded protein is CASSLPVRAPGALTF. Full variable domain (remainder filled in from reference TRBV7-2 and TRBJ2-7): GAGVSQSPSNKVTEKGKDVELRCDPISGHTALYWYRQSLGQGLEFLIYFQGNSAPDKSGLPSDRFSAERTGGSVSTLTIQRTQQEDSAVYLCASSLPVRAPGALTFGPGTRLTVT.

V gene TRBV6-6 combines with J gene TRBJ2-5; weak D call: TRBD2 (7 bases). Trimming left V 2 bases short and J 7 bases short, with 17 bases between. CDR3 length equals 15 residues. The germline gives CDR1 MNHNY, CDR2 SVGAGI (reference sequence). CDR3 nucleotides: TGTGCCAGCAGTTACGGGGGGGCGGATAAAACGACCCAGTACTTC. It specifies CASSYGGADKTTQYF.

This clonotype appeared many times. The CDR3 region is CAWSRDSNNNQPQHF. DNA for the CDR3: TGTGCCTGGAGTCGGGACAGCAATAACAATCAGCCCCAGCATTTT. The chain has TRBV30 and TRBJ1-5; 7 bases map to TRBD1. With 2 bases clipped from V and 3 bases from J, the junction kept 7 bases outside the gene matches. This CDR3 region has 15 residues. Germline CDR1 is GTSNPN and CDR2 is SVGIG (reference sequence).

This clonotype was detected many times. The rearrangement joins TRBV20-1 to TRBJ2-6; possibly TRBD1 for D (6 bases). Between the trimmed V and J ends, which lost 6 bases and 4 bases, there was a span of 13 bases. Germline loops: CDR1 DFQATT, CDR2 SNEGSKA (reference sequence). This CDR3 contains 14 residues. CDR3 in amino acids: CSARGEAGANVLTF. The CDR3 DNA sequence: TGCAGTGCCAGGGGTGAGGCCGGGGCCAACGTCCTGACTTTC.

In this sample, this clonotype turned up a few times. This chain connects TRBV7-9 to TRBJ1-1; D is perhaps TRBD1 (5 bases). The CDR3 has 15 residues. V dropped 2 bases and J dropped 6 bases, with 16 bases sitting between them. Germline V gene lookup returns CDR1 SEHNR and CDR2 FQNEAQ (reference sequence). The CDR3 DNA follows: TGTGCCAGCAGCTTATTTCGCAGGGAGGTCGCTGAAGCTTTCTTT. Translating it yields CASSLFRREVAEAFF.

The chain joins TRBV5-1 to TRBJ1-1, with 9 bases matching TRBD1. The CDR3 extends over 16 amino acids. Trimming at V came to 4 bases and at J to 1 base, leaving 8 bases not matched to a gene. Germline CDR1 SGHRS, CDR2 YFSETQ. CDR3 residues: CASSPRQGGWNTEAFF. The DNA for the CDR3 is TGCGCCAGCAGCCCCAGACAGGGGGGATGGAACACTGAAGCTTTCTTT. The whole variable domain, filled in from reference TRBV5-1 and TRBJ1-1, reads KAGVTQTPRYLIKTRGQQVTLSCSPISGHRSVSWYQQTPGQGLQFLFEYFSETQRNKGNFPGRFSGRQFSNSRSEMNVSTLELGDSALYLCASSPRQGGWNTEAFFGQGTRLTVV.

This clonotype was observed many times. The chain combines TRBV18 with TRBJ2-6; 8 bases are shared with TRBD1. The CDR3 consists of 17 residues. CDR1 is KGHSH, CDR2 LQKENI, per germline. Unmatched junction bases numbered 7, after V lost 6 bases and J lost 0 bases. CDR3 DNA: TGTGCCAGCTCCCAACAGGGGGTAGGCTCTGGGGCCAACGTCCTGACTTTC. Encoded protein: CASSQQGVGSGANVLTF. The variable domain in full, with the rest retrieved from reference TRBV18 and TRBJ2-6, is NAGVMQNPRHLVRRRGQEARLRCSPMKGHSHVYWYRQLPEEGLKFMVYLQKENIIDESGMPKERFSAEFPKEGPSILRIQQVVRGDSAAYFCASSQQGVGSGANVLTFGAGSRLTVL.

V usage is TRBV6-2 or TRBV6-3 and J usage is TRBJ2-5; 9 positions match TRBD1. Germline CDR1 and CDR2: MNHEY and SVGEGT. V lost 2 bases to trimming and J lost 6 bases; unmatched junction nucleotides: 4. The CDR3 has 14 residues. The CDR3 spells CASSYQDRGKTQYF. CDR3 DNA sequence: TGTGCCAGCAGTTACCAGGACAGGGGAAAGACCCAGTACTTC.

The V call is TRBV4-3, the J call TRBJ2-2, with TRBD1 matching over 7 bases. The germline V gene encodes CDR1 LGHNA and CDR2 YSLEER. The V and J ends lost 8 bases and 9 bases, in that order; junction bases with no gene match: 12. The CDR3 is 14 amino acids. CDR3 nucleotides: TGCGCCAGCGTCTGGGACAGCGTATCCCGGGAGCTGTTTTTT. This sequence encodes CASVWDSVSRELFF.

This clonotype came up a few times. V usage is TRBV5-6 and J usage is TRBJ1-1; D is perhaps TRBD1 (6 bases). The CDR3 has 14 amino acids. Germline V gives CDR1 SGHDT, CDR2 YYEEEE. Deletions cut 4 bases from V and 1 base from J, with 11 bases between. CDR3 sequence: CASSRRGSNTEAFF. CDR3 sequence (DNA): TGTGCCAGCAGCAGGAGGGGGTCGAACACTGAAGCTTTCTTT.

Many counts were recorded for this clonotype. The chain uses TRBV19 and TRBJ2-7; TRBD2 matches at 9 bases. This CDR3 has 13 residues. Germline CDR1 is LNHDA and CDR2 is SQIVND (reference sequence). The V and J ends lost 7 bases and 4 bases, in that order; junction bases with no gene match: 5. The CDR3 nucleotides are TGTGCCAGTACCTCTAGCGGGGCGTACGAGCAGTACTTC. It specifies CASTSSGAYEQYF.

This clonotype has ten or more counts. V gene TRBV6-6 combines with J gene TRBJ1-1; no firm D call. The V and J ends lost 2 bases and 8 bases respectively, with 6 bases between them. The length of the CDR3 is 11 residues. Germline V gene lookup returns CDR1 MNHNY and CDR2 SVGAGI (reference sequence). This CDR3 is CASSYVPEAFF. The DNA of the CDR3 is TGTGCCAGCAGTTACGTTCCGGAAGCTTTCTTT.

This sequence joins TRBV23-1 and TRBJ2-5; 9 nucleotides align to TRBD1. TRBV23-1 counts as an open reading frame of uncertain function. This CDR3 spans 17 amino acids. Trimming removed 0 bases from V and 0 bases from J; junction bases left unmatched: 5. CDR3 sequence (DNA): TGCGCCAGCAGTCAATCTCACGGGACAGGGAACCAAGAGACCCAGTACTTC. Its translation is CASSQSHGTGNQETQYF.

This clonotype was picked up many times. The rearrangement uses TRBV6-5 and TRBJ2-7, with 9 bases aligning to TRBD1. The germline CDR1 and CDR2 sequences are MNHEY and SVGAGI. The CDR3 runs 14 residues. V shed 6 bases and J 3 bases; nucleotides not matched to a gene: 6. The CDR3: CASRRTGAGYEQYF. CDR3 DNA: TGTGCCAGCAGAAGGACAGGGGCGGGCTACGAGCAGTACTTC.

There are many counts of this clonotype. The chain is built from TRBV7-2 and TRBJ1-2; D is ambiguous. In germline, CDR1 is SGHTA, CDR2 FQGNSA. The CDR3 covers 15 residues. Trimming cost V 3 bases and J 4 bases, with 15 bases left between them. The CDR3 loop is CASSLSLRETYGYTF. Written as DNA, the CDR3 is TGTGCCAGCAGCTTGAGTCTACGGGAGACCTATGGCTACACCTTC.

In this sample, this clonotype turned up many times. The chain is built from TRBV15 and TRBJ2-3, with D perhaps matching TRBD2 (6 bases). Germline V gene lookup returns CDR1 LNHNV and CDR2 YYDKDF (reference sequence). With 6 bases removed from V and 3 bases from J, the gap between germline ends came to 16 bases. This CDR3 spans 15 amino acids. The CDR3 region has the DNA TGTGCCACCAGATCTCCGGGACTTGTAACAGATACGCAGTATTTT. Translation gives CATRSPGLVTDTQYF.

This clonotype was seen more than once but under ten times. The chain has TRBV2 and TRBJ2-3; 8 bases agree with TRBD2. The V gene end was trimmed by 3 bases and the J gene end by 6 bases; junction bases not matched to a gene: 11. The CDR3 sequence is 16 residues long. Germline assignment: CDR1 SNHLY and CDR2 FYNNEI. For the CDR3, the DNA is TGTGCCAGCAGTGATCCCCGGGGCGGGGGGTTGGATACGCAGTATTTT. Its protein is CASSDPRGGGLDTQYF.

Many counts were recorded for this clonotype. The CDR3 DNA sequence: TGTGCCAGCAGCTTAGGAGGTAGGACTGAGCAGTTCTTC. Protein product: CASSLGGRTEQFF. The gene calls are TRBV7-8 and TRBJ2-1; D ambiguous. The CDR3 is 13 amino acids. V was trimmed by 1 base and J by 9 bases, leaving 10 bases between them. Germline lookup yields CDR1 SGHVS and CDR2 FQNEAQ.

This clonotype was counted ten times or more. DNA of the CDR3: TGTGCCATCAGTAAGACAGAAAGCACAGATACGCAGTATTTT. This translates into CAISKTESTDTQYF. J is TRBJ2-3 and V is TRBV10-3; maybe TRBD1 (5 bases). This CDR3 contains 14 residues. From germline, CDR1 is ENHRY and CDR2 SYGVKD. The V and J ends lost 5 bases and 0 bases respectively, with 9 bases between them.

This clonotype has only a few counts. V and J are TRBV6-6 and TRBJ1-1; TRBD1 is a possible D gene (5 bases). CDR1 MNHNY and CDR2 SVGAGI come from the germline V gene (reference sequence). The V end lost 2 bases, the J end lost 4 bases, and 20 bases lay between the germline ends. The length of the CDR3 is 17 residues. Written as DNA, the CDR3 is TGTGCCAGCAGTTACCCCTCGTGGCGGAAGGGGAGCACTGAAGCTTTCTTT. Translated, it gives CASSYPSWRKGSTEAFF.

This clonotype was seen a few times. This sequence joins TRBV7-6 and TRBJ2-5; tentatively, D is TRBD2 (7 bases). The CDR3 length is 17 residues. The germline V gene has CDR1 SGHVS and CDR2 FNYEAQ. Trimming left V 0 bases short and J 1 base short, with 15 bases between. The DNA of the CDR3 is TGTGCCAGCAGCTTAGCGGAGGGGGGGGAAATCCAAGAGACCCAGTACTTC. Translating it yields CASSLAEGGEIQETQYF.

This clonotype has more than one count but fewer than ten. The chain links TRBV4-1 to TRBJ2-5, with TRBD2 identical over 10 bases. The CDR3 totals 16 residues. CDR1 is MGHRA, CDR2 YSYEKL, per germline. V dropped 1 base and J dropped 4; count of bases not matched to a gene: 6. The CDR3 reads CASSQASGGARETQYF. CDR3 nucleotide sequence: TGCGCCAGCAGCCAAGCCAGCGGGGGGGCCCGAGAGACCCAGTACTTC.

In its sample, this clonotype was seen many times. The chain employs TRBV14 and TRBJ2-1; 7 bases agree with TRBD2. V was clipped by 1 base and J by 7 bases; unmatched bases: 10. This CDR3 has 16 amino acids. Germline CDR1 SGHDN, CDR2 FVKESK. The CDR3, as DNA: TGTGCCAGCAGCCAAGCGATAGGTTGGACTAGAAATGAGCAGTTCTTC. This gives the protein CASSQAIGWTRNEQFF. Together with reference TRBV14 and TRBJ2-1, the CDR3 gives the full variable domain: EAGVTQFPSHSVIEKGQTVTLRCDPISGHDNLYWYRRVMGKEIKFLLHFVKESKQDESGMPNNRFLAERTGGTYSTLKVQPAELEDSGVYFCASSQAIGWTRNEQFFGPGTRLTVL.

At least ten counts were recorded for this clonotype. The rearrangement links TRBV12-3 or TRBV12-4 to TRBJ2-1; D is undetermined. V lost 5 bases, J lost 4 bases, and 9 bases lay in between. The CDR3 extends over 13 amino acids. This chain's CDR3 is CASSIDPYNEQFF. In DNA form, the CDR3 reads TGTGCCAGCAGTATTGACCCATACAATGAGCAGTTCTTC.

The table lists this clonotype with many counts. The genes are TRBV4-3 and TRBJ1-6, with a tentative D call TRBD1 (5 bases). The CDR3 totals 15 residues. V was shortened by 1 base and J by 9 bases, with 13 bases between the two germline ends. The V gene's germline CDR1 is LGHNA and CDR2 YSLEER. The CDR3 protein is CASSQGAQGGSPLHF. In DNA, the CDR3 is TGCGCCAGCAGCCAAGGGGCCCAGGGTGGTTCACCCCTCCACTTT.